This record covers a single T cell receptor beta chain. The V gene lost 1 base and the J gene lost 9 bases, with 13 bases spanning the gap. This CDR3 has 15 residues. Germline values: CDR1 LGHDT, CDR2 YNNKEL (reference sequence). The record originates from a study of Ad26.COV2.S vaccination and SARS-CoV-2 variants. About the research overall: Donor was one of the participants in the Ad26.COV2.S arm of the COV1001 trial. Participants got Ad26.COV2.S intramuscularly, once or twice 56 days apart.

Assay: immunoSEQ multiplex PCR; the TCRdb copy retains only in-frame clones and omits some. The sample contains 300,000 to 350,000 clones, roughly 90% of which appear only once. The treatment is: approximately 18 received Ad26.COV2.S at low or high dose, single or two shots; 5 received placebo; per-sample allocation not given. Sample collection was performed on day 63 after the first vaccine or placebo injection. The individual, an adult aged 18-55 years, was a donor in Boston. Sequencing used peripheral blood, obtained in a trial of Ad26.COV2.S vaccine versus placebo. The chain has TRBV3-1 (or the pseudogene TRBV3-2) and TRBJ1-6; D is perhaps TRBD1 (5 bases). The TCR sequence derives from a person between 18 and 65 years old who received the Ad26.COV2.S COVID-19 vaccine or a placebo. This CDR3 is CASSQVAGTGSPLHF. CDR3 DNA sequence: TGTGCCAGCAGCCAAGTTGCAGGGACGGGTTCACCCCTCCACTTT.